These 9 T cell receptor beta chains originate from one sample sequenced in a study of blood T cell repertoires in COVID-19. Method: immunoSEQ multiplex PCR; TCRdb's copy keeps in-frame clones and lacks some. Altogether around 500,000 clones are present, approximately 90% being singletons, with the ten largest covering more than 7.5%. The sample was PBMCs or T cells enriched from blood (not recorded which). These receptors were obtained from a woman aged 55 to 70 who had recovered from COVID-19.

V gene TRBV21-1 combines with J gene TRBJ1-4; the table gives TRBD1 as D, unverified against the DNA. TRBV21-1 is labeled a pseudogene. The CDR3 covers 14 residues. The CDR3 loop is CASSTPGGGEKLFF. The CDR3 coding sequence is TGTGCCAGCAGCACTCCAGGGGGAGGTGAAAAACTGTTTTTT.

V and J are TRBV5-5 and TRBJ1-2; no firm D call. The V end lost 2 bases, the J end lost 4 bases, and 15 bases lay between the germline ends. The CDR3 is made up of 15 amino acids. CDR1 is SGHKS and CDR2 is YYEKEE in the germline V gene (reference sequence). The CDR3 coding sequence is TGTGCCAGCAGCTTAGCCCCAGACACCTCCTATGGCTACACCTTC. Translation gives CASSLAPDTSYGYTF.

The V and J genes are TRBV2 and TRBJ2-1, with D possibly TRBD2 on 5 matching bases. Germline CDR1 reads SNHLY; CDR2 reads FYNNEI. Deletions cut 8 bases from V and 0 bases from J, with 11 bases between. The CDR3 consists of 14 residues. CDR3 protein: CASSPGSSYNEQFF. The CDR3, as DNA: TGTGCCAGCTCCCCGGGGAGCTCCTACAATGAGCAGTTCTTC.

The chain is built from TRBV30 and TRBJ1-4, with a weak D call TRBD1 (5 bases). The CDR3 totals 14 residues. Germline V CDR1 and CDR2: GTSNPN, SVGIG (reference sequence). V dropped 3 bases and J dropped 7 bases, with 15 bases sitting between them. This CDR3 is CAWSDGGIGEKLFF. Written as DNA, the CDR3 is TGTGCCTGGAGCGACGGGGGGATCGGTGAAAAACTGTTTTTT.

This clone was counted a single time. The chain carries TRBV7-2 and TRBJ2-2, with 13 bases that match TRBD2. Germline V CDR1 and CDR2: SGHTA, FQGNSA. After removal of 3 bases from V and 5 bases from J, the junction contained 3 bases not matched to a gene. The CDR3 runs 16 residues. Here the CDR3 reads CASSLGLAGRTGELFF. For the CDR3, the DNA is TGTGCCAGCAGCTTGGGACTAGCGGGGAGGACCGGGGAGCTGTTTTTT.

The chain uses TRBV19 and TRBJ2-7; weak D call: TRBD2 (7 bases). Per germline, CDR1 LNHDA and CDR2 SQIVND (reference sequence). This CDR3 comprises 14 residues. V lost 3 bases and J 6 bases, leaving 15 bases between the germline ends. CDR3 in DNA: TGTGCCAGTAGTATGGCGGGGGCTATGGGCGAGCAGTACTTC. This translates into CASSMAGAMGEQYF. The variable domain in full, with the rest retrieved from reference TRBV19 and TRBJ2-7, is DGGITQSPKYLFRKEGQNVTLSCEQNLNHDAMYWYRQDPGQGLRLIYYSQIVNDFQKGDIAEGYSVSREKKESFPLTVTSAQKNPTAFYLCASSMAGAMGEQYFGPGTRLTVT.

The count of this clone is one. The CDR3 coding sequence is TGTGCCAGCAGTTATTACAGCCAAGAGACCCAGTACTTC. It specifies CASSYYSQETQYF. The chain uses TRBV6-5 and TRBJ2-5; D gene ambiguous. The ends were cut back, 3 bases at V and 1 base at J, with 6 bases in the middle. This CDR3 is 13 amino acids long. Germline CDR1 MNHEY, CDR2 SVGAGI.

The rearrangement joins TRBV7-9 to TRBJ1-3, with D tentatively TRBD1 (5 bases). V gave up 6 bases and J gave up 3 bases, with 18 bases separating them. The CDR3 consists of 16 residues. The germline V gene encodes CDR1 SEHNR and CDR2 FQNEAQ (reference sequence). Here the CDR3 reads CASSIDRTVYGNTIYF. Written as DNA, the CDR3 is TGTGCCAGCAGTATTGACAGAACAGTATATGGAAACACCATATATTTT.

This clone has a single count. The chain couples TRBV7-2 to TRBJ2-3, with 9 bases matching TRBD2. Germline V CDR1 and CDR2: SGHTA, FQGNSA. The CDR3 length is 16 residues. J lost 3 bases, V lost 3 bases, and 7 bases had no gene match. The CDR3 reads CASSFSGGTGTDTQYF. DNA of the CDR3: TGTGCCAGCAGCTTTAGCGGGGGAACAGGAACAGATACGCAGTATTTT.